This TCR beta chain was recorded in a study of T cell clonality in common variable immunodeficiency. Study findings and constraints: Fewer deletions and N-nucleotide insertions were reportedly seen in common variable immunodeficiency TCR beta sequences.

Sequencing input was equivalent genomic DNA from CVID and controls. Measured with immunoSEQ multiplex PCR; TCRdb has only the in-frame clones, and not every one. The data show approximately 45,000 clones, with none appearing a single time. This clone occurred many times. Its target is not known. Read coverage stops 3 residues before the CDR3 terminus; the germline J gene supplies the remainder. The CDR3 contains 16 residues. J was trimmed by 2 bases and V by 5 bases; bases with no gene match: 3. Germline-derived CDR1 and CDR2 are LNHDA and SQIVND (reference sequence). V gene TRBV19 combines with J gene TRBJ2-1; 13 bases are a match to TRBD2. The sample comprised peripheral blood mononuclear cells. The sequence came from a person aged 18 to 69 in good health. CDR3 amino acids: CASSRTSGGTYNEQFF. CDR3 DNA (partial): TGTGCCAGTAGTCGGACTAGCGGGGGAACCTACAATGAG.